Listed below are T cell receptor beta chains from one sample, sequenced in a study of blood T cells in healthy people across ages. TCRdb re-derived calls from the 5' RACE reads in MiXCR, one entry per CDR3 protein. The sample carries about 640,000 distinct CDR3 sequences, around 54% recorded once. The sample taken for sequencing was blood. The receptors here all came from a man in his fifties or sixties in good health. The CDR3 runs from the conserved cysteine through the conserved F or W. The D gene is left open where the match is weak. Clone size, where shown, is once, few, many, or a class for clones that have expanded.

CDR3 DNA: TGCAGCGTTGACGAGGGGACGGAGACCCAGTACTTC; CDR3 protein: CSVDEGTETQYF; V gene: TRBV29-1; D gene: -; J gene: TRBJ2-5; clone size: -; CDR3 length: 12
CDR3 DNA: TGTGCCATCAGCCGTTCGGGGGACACTGAAGCTTTCTTT; CDR3 protein: CAISRSGDTEAFF; V gene: TRBV10-3; D gene: -; J gene: TRBJ1-1; clone size: -; CDR3 length: 13
CDR3 DNA: TGTGCCAGCAGCCCCGGGACAGTCTATGGCTACACCTTC; CDR3 protein: CASSPGTVYGYTF; V gene: TRBV7-9; D gene: TRBD1; J gene: TRBJ1-2; clone size: -; CDR3 length: 13
CDR3 DNA: TGTGCCAGCAGCTTAGGTACAGCCCAAGAGACCCAGTACTTC; CDR3 protein: CASSLGTAQETQYF; V gene: TRBV5-1; D gene: -; J gene: TRBJ2-5; clone size: many; CDR3 length: 14
CDR3 DNA: TGTGCCAGCAGTCCCGGGCCCACCGCTACAGATACGCAGTATTTT; CDR3 protein: CASSPGPTATDTQYF; V gene: TRBV12-3/TRBV12-4; D gene: -; J gene: TRBJ2-3; clone size: few; CDR3 length: 15
CDR3 DNA: TGTGCCAGCAGCGAACAGGAAAAACTGTTTTTT; CDR3 protein: CASSEQEKLFF; V gene: TRBV7-2; D gene: -; J gene: TRBJ1-4; clone size: -; CDR3 length: 11
CDR3 DNA: TGCGCCAGCAGACAGGACACTTACTACGAGCAGTACTTC; CDR3 protein: CASRQDTYYEQYF; V gene: TRBV5-1; D gene: -; J gene: TRBJ2-7; clone size: -; CDR3 length: 13
CDR3 DNA: TGTACCAGCAGTGAACGCCAGGGGGGGAACAATGAGCAGTTCTTC; CDR3 protein: CTSSERQGGNNEQFF; V gene: TRBV25-1; D gene: -; J gene: TRBJ2-1; clone size: -; CDR3 length: 15
CDR3 DNA: TGTGCCAGCTTGGGCAGGGACGAGATTTGGCCAGATACGCAGTATTTT; CDR3 protein: CASLGRDEIWPDTQYF; V gene: TRBV2; D gene: -; J gene: TRBJ2-3; clone size: -; CDR3 length: 16
CDR3 DNA: TGTGCCAGCAGCACCGACAGGGGGCTCGATCAGCCCCAGCATTTT; CDR3 protein: CASSTDRGLDQPQHF; V gene: TRBV28; D gene: TRBD1; J gene: TRBJ1-5; clone size: -; CDR3 length: 15
CDR3 DNA: TGCAGTGCTAGAGATGGGGGACAGGGGGCCGGGGAGCTGTTTTTT; CDR3 protein: CSARDGGQGAGELFF; V gene: TRBV20-1; D gene: TRBD1; J gene: TRBJ2-2; clone size: -; CDR3 length: 15
CDR3 DNA: TGCAGCGTCTCAACTGGGTTTGATACGCAGTATTTT; CDR3 protein: CSVSTGFDTQYF; V gene: TRBV20-1; D gene: -; J gene: TRBJ2-3; clone size: -; CDR3 length: 12
CDR3 DNA: TGCGCCAGCAGCGATGGTGGGACAGGACGAAACTATGGCTACACCTTC; CDR3 protein: CASSDGGTGRNYGYTF; V gene: TRBV5-1; D gene: TRBD1; J gene: TRBJ1-2; clone size: -; CDR3 length: 16
CDR3 DNA: TGTGCCAGCAGTGGGAGGGGGACAGGCACAGATACGCAGTATTTT; CDR3 protein: CASSGRGTGTDTQYF; V gene: TRBV6-5; D gene: -; J gene: TRBJ2-3; clone size: few; CDR3 length: 15
CDR3 DNA: TGCGCCAGCAGCGAAGGACTAGCGGGGAACTACGAGCAGTACTTC; CDR3 protein: CASSEGLAGNYEQYF; V gene: TRBV4-1; D gene: TRBD2; J gene: TRBJ2-7; clone size: few; CDR3 length: 15
CDR3 DNA: TGTGCCAGCAGTACGGGACTAGCGGTGGGAGATGAGCAGTTCTTC; CDR3 protein: CASSTGLAVGDEQFF; V gene: TRBV12-3/TRBV12-4; D gene: TRBD2; J gene: TRBJ2-1; clone size: -; CDR3 length: 15
CDR3 DNA: TGTGCCAGCAGCTGGAGAGGCGCTAGCGGAACGAACACCGGGGAGCTGTTTTTT; CDR3 protein: CASSWRGASGTNTGELFF; V gene: TRBV7-2; D gene: TRBD2; J gene: TRBJ2-2; clone size: -; CDR3 length: 18